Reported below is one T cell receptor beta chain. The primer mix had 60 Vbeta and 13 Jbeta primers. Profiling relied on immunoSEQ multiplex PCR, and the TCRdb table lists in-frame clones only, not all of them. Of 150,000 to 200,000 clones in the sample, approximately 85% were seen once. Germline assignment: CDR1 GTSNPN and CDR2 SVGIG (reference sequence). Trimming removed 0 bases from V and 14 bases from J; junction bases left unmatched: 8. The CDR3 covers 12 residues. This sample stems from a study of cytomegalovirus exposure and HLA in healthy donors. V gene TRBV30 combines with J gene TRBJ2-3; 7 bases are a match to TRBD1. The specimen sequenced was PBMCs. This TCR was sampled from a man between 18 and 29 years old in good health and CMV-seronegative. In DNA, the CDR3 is TGTGCCTGGAGTGTAGCAAGGGGGCAGGCGTATTTT. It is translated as CAWSVARGQAYF.